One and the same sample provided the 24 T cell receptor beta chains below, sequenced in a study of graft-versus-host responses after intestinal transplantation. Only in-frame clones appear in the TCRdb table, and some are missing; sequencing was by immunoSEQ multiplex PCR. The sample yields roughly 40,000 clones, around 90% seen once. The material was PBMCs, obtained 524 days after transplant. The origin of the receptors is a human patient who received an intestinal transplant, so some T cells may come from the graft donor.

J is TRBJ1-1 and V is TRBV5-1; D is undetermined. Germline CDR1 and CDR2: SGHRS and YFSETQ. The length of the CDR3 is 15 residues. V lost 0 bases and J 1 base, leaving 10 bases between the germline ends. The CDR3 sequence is CASSLALGWNTEAFF. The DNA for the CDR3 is TGCGCCAGCAGCTTGGCCCTAGGGTGGAACACTGAAGCTTTCTTT.

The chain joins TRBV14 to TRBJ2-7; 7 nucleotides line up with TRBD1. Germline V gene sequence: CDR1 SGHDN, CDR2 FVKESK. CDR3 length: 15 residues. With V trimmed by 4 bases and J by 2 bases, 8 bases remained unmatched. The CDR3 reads CASSPTGTAPYEQYF. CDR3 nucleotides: TGTGCCAGCAGCCCGACTGGGACAGCACCCTACGAGCAGTACTTC.

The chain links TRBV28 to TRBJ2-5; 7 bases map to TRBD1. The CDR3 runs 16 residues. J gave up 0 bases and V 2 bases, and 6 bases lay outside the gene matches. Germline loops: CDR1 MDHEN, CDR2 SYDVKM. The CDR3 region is CASSLPGTADQETQYF. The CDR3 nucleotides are TGTGCCAGCAGTTTACCCGGGACAGCTGACCAAGAGACCCAGTACTTC.

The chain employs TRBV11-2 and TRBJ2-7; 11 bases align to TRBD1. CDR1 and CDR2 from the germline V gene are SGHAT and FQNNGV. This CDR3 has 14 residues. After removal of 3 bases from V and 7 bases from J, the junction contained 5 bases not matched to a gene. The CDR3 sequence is CASSFGTGGREQYF. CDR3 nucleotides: TGTGCCAGCAGCTTCGGGACAGGGGGTCGGGAGCAGTACTTC.

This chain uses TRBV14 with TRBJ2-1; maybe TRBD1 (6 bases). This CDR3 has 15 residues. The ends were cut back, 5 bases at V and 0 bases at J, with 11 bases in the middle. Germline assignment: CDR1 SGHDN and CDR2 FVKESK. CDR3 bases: TGTGCCAGCAGCTCACTAGGGGGCTCCTACAATGAGCAGTTCTTC. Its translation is CASSSLGGSYNEQFF.

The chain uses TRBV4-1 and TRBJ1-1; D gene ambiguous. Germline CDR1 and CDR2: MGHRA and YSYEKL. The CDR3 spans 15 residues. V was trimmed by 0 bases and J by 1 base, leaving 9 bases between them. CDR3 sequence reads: CASSQDFRGNTEAFF. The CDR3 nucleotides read TGCGCCAGCAGCCAAGACTTCCGGGGGAACACTGAAGCTTTCTTT.

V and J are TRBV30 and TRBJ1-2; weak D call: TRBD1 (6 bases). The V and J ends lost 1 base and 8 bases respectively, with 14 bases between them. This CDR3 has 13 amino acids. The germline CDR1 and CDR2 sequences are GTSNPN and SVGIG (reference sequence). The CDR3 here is CAWSEGGPGGYTF. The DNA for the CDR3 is TGTGCCTGGAGTGAGGGGGGGCCTGGGGGCTACACCTTC.

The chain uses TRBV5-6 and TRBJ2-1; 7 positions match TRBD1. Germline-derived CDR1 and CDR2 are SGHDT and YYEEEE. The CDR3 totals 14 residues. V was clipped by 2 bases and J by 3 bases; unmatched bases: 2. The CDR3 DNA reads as TGTGCCAGCAGCTTTGGACAGGACTACAATGAGCAGTTCTTC. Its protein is CASSFGQDYNEQFF.

The CDR3 DNA sequence: TGTGCCAGCAGCTCTCCGGGAGGGAGGTACGAGCAGTACTTC. It specifies CASSSPGGRYEQYF. The chain is built from TRBV21-1 and TRBJ2-7; the D segment call TRBD2 is taken from the table without a DNA check. TRBV21-1 is reported as a pseudogene. CDR3 length: 14 residues.

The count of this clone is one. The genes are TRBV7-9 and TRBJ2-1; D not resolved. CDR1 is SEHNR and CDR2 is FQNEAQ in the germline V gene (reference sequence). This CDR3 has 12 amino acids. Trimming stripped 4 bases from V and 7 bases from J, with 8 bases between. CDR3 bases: TGTGCCAGCAGCTCCCCATGGAATGAGCAGTTCTTC. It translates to CASSSPWNEQFF.

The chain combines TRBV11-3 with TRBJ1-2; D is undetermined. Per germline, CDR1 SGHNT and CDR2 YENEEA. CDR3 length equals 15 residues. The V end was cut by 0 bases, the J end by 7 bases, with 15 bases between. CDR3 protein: CASSLEVGYPFGYTF. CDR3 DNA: TGTGCCAGCAGCTTAGAAGTGGGGTACCCGTTTGGCTACACCTTC. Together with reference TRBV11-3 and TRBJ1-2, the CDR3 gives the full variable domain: EAGVVQSPRYKIIEKKQPVAFWCNPISGHNTLYWYLQNLGQGPELLIRYENEEAVDDSQLPKDRFSAERLKGVDSTLKIQPAELGDSAVYLCASSLEVGYPFGYTFGSGTRLTVV.

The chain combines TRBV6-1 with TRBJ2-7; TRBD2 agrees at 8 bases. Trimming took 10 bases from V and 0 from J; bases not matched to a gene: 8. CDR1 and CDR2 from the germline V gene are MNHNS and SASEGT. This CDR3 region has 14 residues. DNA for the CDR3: TGTGCCATTCGGTGGACTAGCCCCTCCTACGAGCAGTACTTC. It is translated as CAIRWTSPSYEQYF.

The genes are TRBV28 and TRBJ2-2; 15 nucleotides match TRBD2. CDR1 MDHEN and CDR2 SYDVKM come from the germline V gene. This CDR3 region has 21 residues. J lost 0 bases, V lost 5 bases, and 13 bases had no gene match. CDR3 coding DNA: TGTGCCAGCAGTCAACAGGGGGGACTAGCGGGAGGAGGATCGAACACCGGGGAGCTGTTTTTT. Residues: CASSQQGGLAGGGSNTGELFF.

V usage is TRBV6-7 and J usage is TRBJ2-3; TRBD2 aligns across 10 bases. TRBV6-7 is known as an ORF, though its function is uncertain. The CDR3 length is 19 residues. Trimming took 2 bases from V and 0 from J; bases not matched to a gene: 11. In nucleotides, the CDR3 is TGTGCCAGCAGTTACCCTAGCGGGAGTGCCCCTTCTAGCACAGATACGCAGTATTTT. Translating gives CASSYPSGSAPSSTDTQYF.

Here the CDR3 reads CASSLIRPEDSNQPQHF. CDR3 DNA sequence: TGTGCCAGCAGTTTAATCCGACCGGAGGATAGCAATCAGCCCCAGCATTTT. The chain employs TRBV28 and TRBJ1-5; D not certain. Germline V gene data show CDR1 as MDHEN and CDR2 as SYDVKM. The germline V and J ends were trimmed by 2 bases and 0 bases, with 14 bases remaining between them. The CDR3 is 17 amino acids. Variable domain in full (rest from reference TRBV28 and TRBJ1-5): DVKVTQSSRYLVKRTGEKVFLECVQDMDHENMFWYRQDPGLGLRLIYFSYDVKMKEKGDIPEGYSVSREKKERFSLILESASTNQTSMYLCASSLIRPEDSNQPQHFGDGTRLSIL.

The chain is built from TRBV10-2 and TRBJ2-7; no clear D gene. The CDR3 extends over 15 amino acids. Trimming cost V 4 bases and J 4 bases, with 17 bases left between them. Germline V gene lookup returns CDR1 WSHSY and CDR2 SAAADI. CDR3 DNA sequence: TGCGCCAGCAGTGGTATGTGGGCGGCAGAGTACGAGCAGTACTTC. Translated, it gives CASSGMWAAEYEQYF.

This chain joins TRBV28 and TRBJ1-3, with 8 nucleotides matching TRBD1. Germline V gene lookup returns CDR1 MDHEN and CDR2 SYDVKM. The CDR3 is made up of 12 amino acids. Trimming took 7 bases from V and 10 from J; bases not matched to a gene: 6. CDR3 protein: CASIQGAGTIYF. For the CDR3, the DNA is TGTGCCAGCATCCAGGGGGCGGGAACCATATATTTT.

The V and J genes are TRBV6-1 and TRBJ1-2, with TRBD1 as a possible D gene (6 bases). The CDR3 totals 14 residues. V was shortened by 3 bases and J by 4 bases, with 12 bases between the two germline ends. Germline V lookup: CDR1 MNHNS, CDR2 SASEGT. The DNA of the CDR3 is TGTGCCAGCAGTGACTTACAGGGCGCCTATGGCTACACCTTC. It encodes CASSDLQGAYGYTF.

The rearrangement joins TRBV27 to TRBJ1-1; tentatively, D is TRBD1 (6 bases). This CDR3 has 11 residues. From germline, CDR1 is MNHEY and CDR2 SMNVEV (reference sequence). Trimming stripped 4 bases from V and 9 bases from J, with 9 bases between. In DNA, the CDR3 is TGTGCCAGCAGTTCCGGGACACAAGCTTTCTTT. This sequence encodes CASSSGTQAFF.

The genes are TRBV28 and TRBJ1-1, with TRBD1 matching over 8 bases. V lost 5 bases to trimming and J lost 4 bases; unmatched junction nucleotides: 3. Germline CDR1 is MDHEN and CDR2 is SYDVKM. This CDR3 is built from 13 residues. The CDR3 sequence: CASSDTGGTEAFF. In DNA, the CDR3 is TGTGCCAGCAGTGATACAGGGGGCACTGAAGCTTTCTTT.

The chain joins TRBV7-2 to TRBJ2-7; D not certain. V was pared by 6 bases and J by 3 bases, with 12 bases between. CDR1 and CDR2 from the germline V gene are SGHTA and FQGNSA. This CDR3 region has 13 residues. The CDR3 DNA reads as TGTGCCAGCAGTCCGGGCTCCCTCTACGAGCAGTACTTC. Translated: CASSPGSLYEQYF.

In DNA, the CDR3 is TGTGCCAGCAGCTTAAATGGGGGAGGCGGGAATGAGCAGTTCTTC. Encoded protein: CASSLNGGGGNEQFF. The V call is TRBV7-3, the J call TRBJ2-1; TRBD2 might be the D (6 bases). The CDR3 has 15 amino acids. Germline CDR1 reads SGHTA; CDR2 reads FQGTGA. The germline V and J ends were trimmed by 1 base and 7 bases, with 14 bases remaining between them.

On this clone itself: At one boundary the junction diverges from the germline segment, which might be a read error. The CDR3 DNA sequence: TGTGCCAGTAGTATAGCTTCCGGGACACCCTTCCCCTGGTTC. This codes for CASSIASGTPFPWF. V gene TRBV19 combines with J gene TRBJ1-2; D may be TRBD1 (6 bases). Germline CDR1 reads LNHDA; CDR2 reads SQIVND (reference sequence). The CDR3 is 14 residues long.

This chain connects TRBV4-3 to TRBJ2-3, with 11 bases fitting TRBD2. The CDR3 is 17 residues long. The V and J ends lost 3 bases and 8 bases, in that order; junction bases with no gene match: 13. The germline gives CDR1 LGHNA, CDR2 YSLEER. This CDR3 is CASSQANSGRVSGTQYF. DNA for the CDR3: TGCGCCAGCAGCCAGGCTAATAGCGGGAGGGTTTCAGGTACGCAGTATTTT.